Listed below are T cell receptor beta chains from one sample, sequenced in a study of T cells in Graves' hyperthyroidism and ophthalmopathy. TCRdb used MiXCR to reprocess the multiplex PCR reads, holding one entry per CDR3 protein. The sample has under 350,000 distinct CDR3 sequences; 15% to 20% are singletons. Sequencing was carried out using blood. All receptors derive from a woman in her sixties with Graves' ophthalmopathy. CDR3s leave out the opening cysteine and the closing phenylalanine or tryptophan. D genes are given only for firm matches.

V | D | CDR3
TRBV20-1 | . | SPTESRQYEQY
TRBV6-1 | . | ASSGAGYSNQPQH
TRBV10-2 | . | ASSESIFLGANVLT
TRBV20-1 | . | SARTRAADTRY
TRBV7-2 | TRBD2 | ASSLSTSGAYEQY
TRBV20-1 | . | SANIVGETQY
TRBV7-2 | TRBD2 | ASSRGSTDTRY
TRBV7-8 | TRBD2 | ASSFGTSETDTQY
TRBV20-1 | TRBD1 | SAAGGAGTNEKLF
TRBV6-1 | . | ASAPLGTRETQY
TRBV13 | TRBD1 | ASSSVTGGAPDTQY